This entry lists 19 T cell receptor beta chains sequenced from one sample in a study of OX40 agonist ivuxolimab in advanced cancers. Clones were sequenced by immunoSEQ multiplex PCR, and TCRdb holds only the in-frame ones, with some missing. Among about 69,000 clones listed, roughly 89% were seen once. Sequencing used CD4+ or CD8+ T cells sorted from blood, obtained in a trial of the OX40 agonist ivuxolimab. The receptors stem from an adult with an advanced solid tumor such as melanoma, head and neck, liver or kidney cancer.

This rearrangement joins TRBV7-3 to TRBJ2-1; 13 bases agree with TRBD2. This CDR3 has 21 amino acids. Germline V lookup: CDR1 SGHTA, CDR2 FQGTGA. Trimming removed 0 bases from V and 2 bases from J; junction bases left unmatched: 13. CDR3 in amino acids: CASSLTGNSGLAGRAYNEQFF. Written as DNA, the CDR3 is TGTGCCAGCAGCTTAACGGGGAATTCGGGACTAGCGGGAAGGGCCTACAATGAGCAGTTCTTC.

V usage is TRBV6-1 and J usage is TRBJ2-5, with D unclear. CDR1 and CDR2 (germline): MNHNS, SASEGT. V lost 1 base to trimming and J lost 2 bases, with 11 bases between them. The CDR3 consists of 15 residues. In DNA form, the CDR3 reads TGTGCCAGCAGTGAAGATGGTTGGCGACAAGAGACCCAGTACTTC. This encodes CASSEDGWRQETQYF.

The chain recombines TRBV18 with TRBJ2-5, with TRBD1 identical over 7 bases. V lost 6 bases and J lost 5; bases outside the gene matches: 9. This CDR3 comprises 14 residues. Germline V gene data show CDR1 as KGHSH and CDR2 as LQKENI. CDR3 sequence: CASSRDSPSETQYF. The CDR3 region has the DNA TGTGCCAGCTCCCGGGACAGTCCCTCGGAGACCCAGTACTTC.

This chain links TRBV7-2 with TRBJ2-5; D ambiguous. V was clipped by 3 bases and J by 5 bases, with 4 bases between them. Germline V CDR1 and CDR2: SGHTA, FQGNSA. The length of the CDR3 is 11 residues. CDR3 region: CASSFHETQYF. Written as DNA, the CDR3 is TGTGCCAGCAGCTTTCACGAGACCCAGTACTTC.

J is TRBJ2-3 and V is TRBV20-1; D remains ambiguous. V was clipped by 7 bases and J by 2 bases, with 7 bases between them. The CDR3 runs to 11 residues. The germline CDR1 and CDR2 sequences are DFQATT and SNEGSKA (reference sequence). CDR3 sequence reads: CSVLLTDTQYF. In DNA, the CDR3 is TGCAGTGTACTACTCACAGATACGCAGTATTTT.

The V gene is TRBV5-4, the J gene TRBJ2-3; 7 bases agree with TRBD1. V shed 5 bases and J 4 bases; nucleotides not matched to a gene: 4. In germline, CDR1 is SGHNT, CDR2 YYREEE (reference sequence). This CDR3 has 13 amino acids. This chain's CDR3 is CASSLTGADTQYF. Here the CDR3 DNA reads TGTGCCAGCAGTCTCACAGGGGCAGATACGCAGTATTTT.

The CDR3 DNA reads TGCGCCAGCAGCCCCCCGACGGGACAGGGTCGTGGCTACACCTTC. Translation: CASSPPTGQGRGYTF. The gene calls are TRBV5-1 and TRBJ1-2, with 9 bases that match TRBD1. The J segment lost 7 bases and the V segment lost 4 bases, leaving 11 bases of the junction unmatched. The CDR3 totals 15 residues. Germline V gene lookup returns CDR1 SGHRS and CDR2 YFSETQ.

This chain uses TRBV19 with TRBJ2-5; TRBD2 matches 9 bases. With V trimmed by 6 bases and J by 4 bases, 6 bases remained unmatched. Per germline, CDR1 LNHDA and CDR2 SQIVND (reference sequence). The CDR3 contains 14 residues. DNA for the CDR3: TGTGCCAGTAGCACCTCTAGCGGGACAGAGACCCAGTACTTC. Amino acids: CASSTSSGTETQYF.

The CDR3 sequence is CASSQVRGLAGDTQYF. CDR3 DNA: TGCGCCAGCAGCCAAGTTCGGGGACTAGCTGGAGATACGCAGTATTTT. The rearrangement uses TRBV4-3 and TRBJ2-3; 9 bases map to TRBD2. This CDR3 is built from 16 residues. Trimming took 1 base from V and 5 from J; bases not matched to a gene: 7. The germline CDR1 and CDR2 sequences are LGHNA and YSLEER.

This rearrangement joins TRBV7-3 to TRBJ2-1; the match to TRBD2 covers 7 bases. CDR1 and CDR2 (germline): SGHTA, FQGTGA. The CDR3 contains 16 residues. J was trimmed by 6 bases and V by 0 bases; bases with no gene match: 8. This CDR3 is CASSLTGGQVLNEQFF. CDR3 nucleotide sequence: TGTGCCAGCAGCTTAACGGGAGGGCAGGTACTCAATGAGCAGTTCTTC.

The chain recombines TRBV27 with TRBJ2-3; 9 nucleotides agree with TRBD1. V dropped 6 bases and J dropped 0; count of bases not matched to a gene: 16. The germline V gene has CDR1 MNHEY and CDR2 SMNVEV (reference sequence). The CDR3 loop spans 19 amino acids. As DNA, the CDR3 is TGTGCCAGCAGCCCATCCGGGACAGGGTCTAAAACTAGCACAGATACGCAGTATTTT. Protein: CASSPSGTGSKTSTDTQYF.

The sample holds a few counts of this clone. The genes are TRBV20-1 and TRBJ2-5; D unresolved. The CDR3 loop spans 11 amino acids. V was shortened by 3 bases and J by 4 bases, with 6 bases between the two germline ends. Per the germline V gene, CDR1 is DFQATT and CDR2 is SNEGSKA (reference sequence). The CDR3 sequence is CSASLLETQYF. In nucleotides, the CDR3 is TGCAGTGCTAGTTTATTAGAGACCCAGTACTTC.

This clone was counted only a few times. V and J are TRBV14 and TRBJ1-2, with D hard to call. V lost 1 base and J lost 4, with 7 bases in between. Germline CDR1 is SGHDN and CDR2 is FVKESK. The CDR3 is 13 amino acids. The CDR3 is CASSQGSVYGYTF. The CDR3, as DNA: TGTGCCAGCAGCCAAGGAAGTGTCTATGGCTACACCTTC. The whole variable domain, filled in from reference TRBV14 and TRBJ1-2, reads EAGVTQFPSHSVIEKGQTVTLRCDPISGHDNLYWYRRVMGKEIKFLLHFVKESKQDESGMPNNRFLAERTGGTYSTLKVQPAELEDSGVYFCASSQGSVYGYTFGSGTRLTVV.

The V and J genes are TRBV5-1 and TRBJ2-3; D perhaps matches TRBD2 (6 bases). CDR3 length: 14 amino acids. Germline V gene lookup returns CDR1 SGHRS and CDR2 YFSETQ. V lost 8 bases and J 1 base, leaving 14 bases between the germline ends. CDR3 bases: TGCGCCAGTTCGATTAGACTAGGCACAGATACGCAGTATTTT. It encodes CASSIRLGTDTQYF.

J is TRBJ2-7 and V is TRBV7-9; D possibly corresponds to TRBD1 (5 bases). Trimming left V 4 bases short and J 2 bases short, with 12 bases between. CDR1 is SEHNR, CDR2 FQNEAQ, per germline (reference sequence). The CDR3 has 14 amino acids. Here the CDR3 reads CASSSRQIAYEQYF. The CDR3 DNA sequence: TGTGCCAGCAGCTCCCGACAGATTGCCTACGAGCAGTACTTC.

The CDR3 region is CASSRQDNQPQHF. CDR3 DNA sequence: TGTGCCAGCAGTCGACAGGACAATCAGCCCCAGCATTTT. This chain connects TRBV6-5 to TRBJ1-5, with D tentatively TRBD1 (6 bases). The germline gives CDR1 MNHEY, CDR2 SVGAGI. The CDR3 totals 13 residues. V lost 5 bases to trimming and J lost 3 bases, with 8 bases between them.

This clone showed up just a few times. V is TRBV7-9 and J is TRBJ2-5; no firm D call. The CDR3 loop spans 11 amino acids. The germline gives CDR1 SEHNR, CDR2 FQNEAQ (reference sequence). The V gene lost 5 bases and the J gene lost 4 bases, with 5 bases spanning the gap. Here the CDR3 reads CASSVGETQYF. The DNA of the CDR3 is TGTGCCAGCAGCGTGGGAGAGACCCAGTACTTC.

The CDR3 region has the DNA TGTGCCAGTATGAGGGGCGGGCTGAACACTGAAGCTTTCTTT. This encodes CASMRGGLNTEAFF. The chain recombines TRBV19 with TRBJ1-1; TRBD1 might be the D (5 bases). The germline V and J ends were trimmed by 7 bases and 0 bases, with 12 bases remaining between them. This CDR3 contains 14 residues. From germline, CDR1 is LNHDA and CDR2 SQIVND (reference sequence).

This chain links TRBV7-3 with TRBJ2-5, with 10 bases aligning to TRBD1. The CDR3 has 15 amino acids. The V and J ends lost 3 bases and 5 bases, in that order; junction bases with no gene match: 6. The germline gives CDR1 SGHTA, CDR2 FQGTGA. The CDR3, as DNA: TGTGCCAGCAGCTTGACAGGGGGCGCGGGGGAGACCCAGTACTTC. It codes for CASSLTGGAGETQYF.